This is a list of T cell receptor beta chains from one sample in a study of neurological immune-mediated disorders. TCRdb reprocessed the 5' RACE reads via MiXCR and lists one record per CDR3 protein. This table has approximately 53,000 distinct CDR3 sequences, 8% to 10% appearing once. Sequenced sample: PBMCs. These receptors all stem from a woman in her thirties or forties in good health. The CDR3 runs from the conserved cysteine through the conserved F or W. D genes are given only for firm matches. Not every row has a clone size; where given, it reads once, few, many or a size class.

DNA: TGCAGCGTAGGAGGACTAGCGGCCTACAATGAGCAGTTCTTC; CDR3: CSVGGLAAYNEQFF; J: TRBJ2-1; V: TRBV29-1; D: TRBD2; length: 14; size: -
DNA: TGCAGTGCTTGGAGCGGGAGAGGCCACAATGAGCAGTTCTTC; CDR3: CSAWSGRGHNEQFF; J: TRBJ2-1; V: TRBV20-1; D: TRBD2; length: 14; size: many
DNA: TGTGCCATCAGTAAAGAGACAGGGAACGAGCAGTACTTC; CDR3: CAISKETGNEQYF; J: TRBJ2-7; V: TRBV10-3; D: TRBD1; length: 13; size: many
DNA: TGTGCCAGCAGTTACTGGGCGGGGGACACAGATACGCAGTATTTT; CDR3: CASSYWAGDTDTQYF; J: TRBJ2-3; V: TRBV6-2/TRBV6-3; D: TRBD2; length: 15; size: many
DNA: TGCGCCAGCAGCCAAACATCTGGCCGAACTAGCCTGGGGGCCAACGTCCTGACTTTC; CDR3: CASSQTSGRTSLGANVLTF; J: TRBJ2-6; V: TRBV4-3; D: -; length: 19; size: few
DNA: TGTGCCAGCAGTTTTAGCAGCGGGGGGGCCCGGGAGCAGTTCTTC; CDR3: CASSFSSGGAREQFF; J: TRBJ2-1; V: TRBV12-3/TRBV12-4; D: TRBD2; length: 15; size: many
DNA: TGTGCCAGCAGTCAATTCTCTCCACTCGCTAGCACAGATACGCAGTATTTT; CDR3: CASSQFSPLASTDTQYF; J: TRBJ2-3; V: TRBV12-3/TRBV12-4; D: -; length: 17; size: -
DNA: TGTGCCAGCAGCCCCGCGGCAGGGGGAGGTGAAAAACTGTTTTTT; CDR3: CASSPAAGGGEKLFF; J: TRBJ1-4; V: TRBV12-3/TRBV12-4; D: TRBD1; length: 15; size: -
DNA: TGTGCCAGCAGTCGGACCGGGTATGGCTACACCTTC; CDR3: CASSRTGYGYTF; J: TRBJ1-2; V: TRBV12-3/TRBV12-4; D: -; length: 12; size: many
DNA: TGTGCCAGCAGCACGGGTCCCCAAGGAAATCAGCCCCAGCATTTT; CDR3: CASSTGPQGNQPQHF; J: TRBJ1-5; V: TRBV9; D: -; length: 15; size: many
DNA: TGTGCCAGTAGTATACACCCCGGAGAGACCCAGTACTTC; CDR3: CASSIHPGETQYF; J: TRBJ2-5; V: TRBV19; D: -; length: 13; size: -
DNA: TGCAGCGTTGTCCCCCCAAACACCGGGGAGCTGTTTTTT; CDR3: CSVVPPNTGELFF; J: TRBJ2-2; V: TRBV29-1; D: -; length: 13; size: many